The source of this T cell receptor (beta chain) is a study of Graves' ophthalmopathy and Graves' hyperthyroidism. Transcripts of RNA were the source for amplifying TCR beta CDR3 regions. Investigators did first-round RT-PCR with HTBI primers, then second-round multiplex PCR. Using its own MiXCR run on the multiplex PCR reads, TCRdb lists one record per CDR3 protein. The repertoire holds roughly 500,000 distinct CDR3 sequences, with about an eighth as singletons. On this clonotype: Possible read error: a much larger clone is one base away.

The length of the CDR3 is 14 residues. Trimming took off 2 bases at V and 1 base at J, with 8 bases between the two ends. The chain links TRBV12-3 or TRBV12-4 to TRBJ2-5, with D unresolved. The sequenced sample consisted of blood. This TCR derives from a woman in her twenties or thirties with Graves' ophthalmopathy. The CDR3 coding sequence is TGTGCCAGCAGTTTATCAGAAACCCAAGAGACCCAGTACTTC. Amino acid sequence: CASSLSETQETQYF.